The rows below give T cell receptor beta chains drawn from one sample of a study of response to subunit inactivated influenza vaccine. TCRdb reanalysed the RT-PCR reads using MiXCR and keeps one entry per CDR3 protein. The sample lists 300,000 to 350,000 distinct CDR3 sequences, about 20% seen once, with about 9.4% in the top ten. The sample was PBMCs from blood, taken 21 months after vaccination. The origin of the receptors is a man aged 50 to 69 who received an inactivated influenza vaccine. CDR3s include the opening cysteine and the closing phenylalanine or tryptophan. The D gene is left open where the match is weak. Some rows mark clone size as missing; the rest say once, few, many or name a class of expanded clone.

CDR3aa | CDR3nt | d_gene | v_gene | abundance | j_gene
CASSLESLGTAYNEQFF | TGTGCCAGCAGCTTAGAGAGCCTGGGGACAGCTTACAATGAGCAGTTCTTC | TRBD1 | TRBV7-9 | few | TRBJ2-1
CAWSVLGVRDSFNYGYTF | TGTGCCTGGAGTGTACTGGGGGTCAGGGACTCCTTTAACTATGGCTACACCTTC | . | TRBV30 | . | TRBJ1-2
CASSQDLRTQNYEQYF | TGTGCCAGCAGCCAAGATCTTAGGACTCAGAACTACGAGCAGTACTTC | . | TRBV4-2 | . | TRBJ2-7
CASSRTSSGNTIYF | TGTGCCAGCAGCCGGACCTCCTCTGGAAACACCATATATTTT | . | TRBV7-9 | . | TRBJ1-3
CASSTDSTDTQYF | TGTGCCAGCAGCACCGACAGCACAGATACGCAGTATTTT | . | TRBV4-2 | . | TRBJ2-3
CASSLDANRLEQYF | TGTGCCAGCAGTTTAGATGCGAATAGGTTGGAGCAGTACTTC | . | TRBV12-3/TRBV12-4 | . | TRBJ2-7
CASSYSHTETEAFF | TGTGCCAGCAGTTACTCTCACACAGAGACTGAAGCTTTCTTT | . | TRBV6-5 | few | TRBJ1-1
CASRGAGQGWFLGYTF | TGTGCCAGCAGGGGGGCCGGACAGGGCTGGTTTCTTGGCTACACCTTC | TRBD1 | TRBV28 | few | TRBJ1-2
CAISEGGGIGTDTQYF | TGTGCCATCAGTGAGGGTGGCGGGATCGGCACAGATACGCAGTATTTT | . | TRBV10-3 | few | TRBJ2-3
CASSSDRGIYGYTF | TGTGCCAGCAGCTCCGACAGGGGGATCTATGGCTACACCTTC | TRBD1 | TRBV7-2 | . | TRBJ1-2
CASSVGGTNEKLFF | TGTGCCAGCAGCGTAGGGGGGACTAATGAAAAACTGTTTTTT | . | TRBV9 | . | TRBJ1-4